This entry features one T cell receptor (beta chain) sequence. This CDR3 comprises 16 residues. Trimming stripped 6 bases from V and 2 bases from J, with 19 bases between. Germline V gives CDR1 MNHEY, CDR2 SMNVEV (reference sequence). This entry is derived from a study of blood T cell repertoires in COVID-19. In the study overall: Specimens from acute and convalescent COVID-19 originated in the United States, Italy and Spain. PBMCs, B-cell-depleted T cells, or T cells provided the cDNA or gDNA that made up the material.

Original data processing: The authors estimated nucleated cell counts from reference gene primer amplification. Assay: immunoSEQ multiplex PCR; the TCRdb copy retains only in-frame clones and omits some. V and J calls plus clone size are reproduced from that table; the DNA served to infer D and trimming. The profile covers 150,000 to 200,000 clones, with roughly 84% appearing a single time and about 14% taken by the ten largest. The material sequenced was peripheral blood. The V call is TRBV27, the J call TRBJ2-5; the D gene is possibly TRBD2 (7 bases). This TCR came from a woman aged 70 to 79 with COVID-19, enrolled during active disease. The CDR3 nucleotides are TGTGCCAGCAGCCAAAAGGTCGGGGGGACACAAGAGACCCAGTACTTC. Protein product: CASSQKVGGTQETQYF.